This T cell receptor (beta chain) was captured in a study of graft-versus-host responses after intestinal transplantation. Study details: Recipients underwent multivisceral, liver-intestinal, or isolated intestinal transplants. Whole-study findings and limits: Researchers found peak circulating GvH clone levels linked to early post-transplant HvG declines. There were GvH clones found in recipient marrow, and some of them appeared first in ileum or blood.

This CDR3 is 20 amino acids long. Germline-derived CDR1 and CDR2 are MGHRA and YSYEKL. V shed 0 bases, J shed 0 bases, and the junction held 7 bases outside the gene matches. On this clone itself: Its antigen is unknown.

Measured with immunoSEQ multiplex PCR; TCRdb has only the in-frame clones, and not every one. The sample records 62,000 or so clones, over 90% being singletons. This clonotype originated in a human donor who was the organ donor for an intestinal transplant. This chain joins TRBV4-1 and TRBJ2-4, with 14 nucleotides matching TRBD2. The sample was unstimulated CD8+ T cells sorted from spleen or lymph node cells, taken before transplant. CDR3 amino acids: CASSQEGLAGVGLAKNIQYF. CDR3 DNA sequence: TGCGCCAGCAGCCAAGAGGGACTAGCGGGAGTTGGATTAGCCAAAAACATTCAGTACTTC.